These 29 T cell receptor beta chains share one sample of origin, sequenced in a study of circulating CD8 cells and anti-PD-1 response in melanoma. Sorting of live CD3+CD8+TCRalphabeta+ cells by PD-1 and/or TIGIT gave four subsets. Using roughly 14 ng of total RNA, TCR libraries were made with the QIAseq Immune Repertoire TCR panel. TCRdb processed the reads anew with MiXCR; each CDR3 protein has one entry. The table shows over a thousand distinct CDR3 sequences, with approximately 7% occurring only once. The source material was CD8+ T cells from PBMCs, sampled at baseline or after one month of anti-PD-1 therapy (not recorded which). These receptors were collected from a human donor with melanoma.

This clonotype rates as medium-sized. This chain links TRBV19 with TRBJ2-2, with D unresolved. The germline V gene encodes CDR1 LNHDA and CDR2 SQIVND (reference sequence). Trimming pared 7 bases from V and 5 bases from J, leaving 11 bases between. This CDR3 is 13 amino acids long. The CDR3 DNA reads TGTGCCAGTAATACCCTTGGGACCGGGGAGCTGTTTTTT. Residues: CASNTLGTGELFF.

Here the CDR3 DNA reads TGTGCCAGCAGTTTACTCCCAGCGGGGGAACTAAAAGAGACCCAGTACTTC. This gives the protein CASSLLPAGELKETQYF. V usage is TRBV12-3 or TRBV12-4 and J usage is TRBJ2-5; 8 bases fit TRBD2. This CDR3 contains 17 residues. The trim removed 2 bases at V and 3 bases at J, leaving 11 bases unmatched.

CDR3 in DNA: TGTGCCTGGGGCGCCGGCGAGCAGTACTTC. Translating it yields CAWGAGEQYF. This chain uses TRBV30 with TRBJ2-7; D unclear. The CDR3 runs to 10 residues. Looked up from germline, CDR1 is GTSNPN and CDR2 is SVGIG (reference sequence). V lost 5 bases, J lost 6 bases, and 8 bases lay in between.

Note on this clonotype: A read error may account for a junction end that differs from germline. J is TRBJ1-1 and V is TRBV4-3; D possibly corresponds to TRBD1 (5 bases). The CDR3 consists of 14 residues. Germline CDR1 reads LGHNA; CDR2 reads YSLEER. The CDR3 coding sequence is TGCGCCAGCAGCACGGGGGGAGGGAACCCTGAAGCTTTCTTT. Its protein is CASSTGGGNPEAFF.

This clonotype is categorized as medium-sized. The chain couples TRBV2 to TRBJ1-1, with 10 bases lining up with TRBD1. This CDR3 is 13 amino acids long. The V segment lost 6 bases and the J segment 4 bases; nucleotides outside the gene matches: 2. Germline lookup yields CDR1 SNHLY and CDR2 FYNNEI. The CDR3 reads CASSRQGATEAFF. DNA for the CDR3: TGTGCCAGCAGCCGACAGGGGGCCACTGAAGCTTTCTTT.

By its share, this clonotype is medium-sized. The chain couples TRBV19 to TRBJ2-7; no clear D gene. CDR3 size: 15 residues. CDR1 and CDR2 from the germline V gene are LNHDA and SQIVND (reference sequence). Trimming removed 3 bases from V and 2 bases from J, with 14 bases in between. The CDR3 loop reads CASSIGFWGPYEQYF. The CDR3 nucleotides read TGTGCCAGTAGTATCGGATTTTGGGGTCCCTACGAGCAGTACTTC. Based on the CDR3 plus reference TRBV19 and TRBJ2-7, the full variable domain is DGGITQSPKYLFRKEGQNVTLSCEQNLNHDAMYWYRQDPGQGLRLIYYSQIVNDFQKGDIAEGYSVSREKKESFPLTVTSAQKNPTAFYLCASSIGFWGPYEQYFGPGTRLTVT.

By proportion, this clonotype is large. The chain links TRBV2 to TRBJ2-7, with D possibly being TRBD2 (6 bases). The germline V gene has CDR1 SNHLY and CDR2 FYNNEI. V shed 3 bases and J shed 0 bases, with 15 bases lying between them. This CDR3 spans 16 amino acids. CDR3 nucleotide sequence: TGTGCCAGCAGTGACCCTGGAGGGGAAAGCTCCTACGAGCAGTACTTC. The encoded protein is CASSDPGGESSYEQYF. The full variable domain, completed using reference TRBV2 and TRBJ2-7, is EPEVTQTPSHQVTQMGQEVILRCVPISNHLYFYWYRQILGQKVEFLVSFYNNEISEKSEIFDDQFSVERPDGSNFTLKIRSTKLEDSAMYFCASSDPGGESSYEQYFGPGTRLTVT.

This clonotype qualifies as medium-sized (0.01 to 0.1%). J is TRBJ2-1 and V is TRBV12-3 or TRBV12-4, with D perhaps assigned TRBD1 or TRBD2 (5 bases each). Trimming cost V 1 base and J 9 bases, with 7 bases left between them. The CDR3 loop spans 12 amino acids. The CDR3 loop reads CASSLGGGEQFF. The CDR3 nucleotides read TGTGCCAGCAGTTTAGGTGGGGGTGAGCAGTTCTTC.

By share, this clonotype ranks as large. The chain is built from TRBV27 and TRBJ2-7; 8 bases map to TRBD1. The CDR3 contains 15 residues. After removal of 2 bases from V and 2 bases from J, the junction contained 5 bases not matched to a gene. Germline-derived CDR1 and CDR2 are MNHEY and SMNVEV (reference sequence). The CDR3 protein is CASSLQGQAPYEQYF. The CDR3, as DNA: TGTGCCAGCAGTTTACAGGGACAGGCCCCCTACGAGCAGTACTTC.

This clonotype is classed as medium-sized. The chain combines TRBV18 with TRBJ2-1; TRBD2 matches 11 bases. There are 16 residues in the CDR3. The V gene end was trimmed by 3 bases and the J gene end by 3 bases; junction bases not matched to a gene: 4. The germline gives CDR1 KGHSH, CDR2 LQKENI. The CDR3 DNA follows: TGTGCCAGCTCACCGGATAGCGGGGGGGTCTACAATGAGCAGTTCTTC. This sequence encodes CASSPDSGGVYNEQFF.

The rearrangement links TRBV20-1 to TRBJ1-2, with unresolved D. Trimming removed 6 bases from V and 5 bases from J, with 19 bases in between. This CDR3 region has 14 residues. The V gene's germline CDR1 is DFQATT and CDR2 SNEGSKA (reference sequence). The CDR3 sequence: CSALNEETLYGYTF. DNA for the CDR3: TGCAGTGCATTAAATGAAGAGACACTTTATGGCTACACCTTC.

Points on this clonotype: With a much larger clone just one base away, this may be a read error. This chain uses TRBV12-3 or TRBV12-4 with TRBJ2-4; D possibly corresponds to TRBD1 (7 bases). The J call is in doubt because the DNA end fits TRBJ2-1 better. This CDR3 has 15 amino acids. In DNA, the CDR3 is TGTGCCAGCAGAGTGCAGGGGGGCTCCTACAATGAGCAGTTCTTC. This encodes CASRVQGGSYNEQFF.

By share, this clonotype ranks as medium-sized. The J gene is TRBJ1-1, the V gene TRBV5-4, with D uncertain. The CDR3 length is 13 residues. V dropped 2 bases and J dropped 4 bases, with 9 bases sitting between them. Germline V gene lookup returns CDR1 SGHNT and CDR2 YYREEE (reference sequence). CDR3 DNA sequence: TGTGCCAGCAGCTTCGGGGTGGCCACTGAAGCTTTCTTT. Translated: CASSFGVATEAFF. Using reference TRBV5-4 and TRBJ1-1 for the parts outside the CDR3, the full variable domain is ETGVTQSPTHLIKTRGQQVTLRCSSQSGHNTVSWYQQALGQGPQFIFQYYREEENGRGNFPPRFSGLQFPNYSSELNVNALELDDSALYLCASSFGVATEAFFGQGTRLTVV.

The sample holds a few counts of this clonotype. The gene calls are TRBV27 and TRBJ2-6; 7 nucleotides align to TRBD2. The CDR3 extends over 18 amino acids. Germline V gives CDR1 MNHEY, CDR2 SMNVEV (reference sequence). The ends lost 5 bases at V and 0 bases at J; junction bases unmatched: 10. CDR3 DNA sequence: TGTGCCAGCAGTCCCCGGGGTAGCGGGCTCTCTGGGGCCAACGTCCTGACTTTC. It specifies CASSPRGSGLSGANVLTF. The full variable domain, its missing parts supplied by reference TRBV27 and TRBJ2-6, is EAQVTQNPRYLITVTGKKLTVTCSQNMNHEYMSWYRQDPGLGLRQIYYSMNVEVTDKGDVPEGYKVSRKEKRNFPLILESPSPNQTSLYFCASSPRGSGLSGANVLTFGAGSRLTVL.

As regards this clonotype: A much larger clone differs from this one at a single base, so this may be a read error. The gene calls are TRBV5-4 and TRBJ2-3, with D perhaps matching TRBD2 (5 bases). This CDR3 region has 14 residues. CDR1 is SGHNT and CDR2 is YYREEE in the germline V gene (reference sequence). Trimming left V 5 bases short and J 6 bases short, with 16 bases between. The CDR3 region is CASSLEGGSDTQYF. CDR3 sequence (DNA): TGTGCCAGCAGTCTCGAGGGTGGGTCTGATACGCAGTATTTT.

This clonotype is termed medium-sized (0.01 to 0.1%). The V gene is TRBV24-1, the J gene TRBJ2-3, with a tentative D call TRBD1 (6 bases). In germline, CDR1 is KGHDR, CDR2 SFDVKD. The CDR3 sequence is 14 residues long. The V and J ends lost 3 bases and 4 bases respectively, with 10 bases between them. CDR3 residues: CATSDPGVADTQYF. DNA of the CDR3: TGTGCCACCAGTGATCCAGGGGTTGCAGATACGCAGTATTTT.

In this sample, this clonotype is medium-sized. The V gene is TRBV19, the J gene TRBJ2-1; D is undetermined. Germline-derived CDR1 and CDR2 are LNHDA and SQIVND (reference sequence). The CDR3 consists of 15 residues. Between the trimmed V and J ends, which lost 2 bases and 5 bases, there was a span of 13 bases. DNA of the CDR3: TGTGCCAGTAGTATATATTATTACGTCAACAATGAGCAGTTCTTC. Protein sequence: CASSIYYYVNNEQFF.

This clonotype has more than one count but fewer than ten. This rearrangement joins TRBV19 to TRBJ2-7; D is possibly TRBD1 (6 bases). This CDR3 is built from 12 residues. CDR1 is LNHDA, CDR2 SQIVND, per germline (reference sequence). Trimming pared 6 bases from V and 3 bases from J, leaving 9 bases between. This CDR3 reads CASSPDSYEQYF. CDR3 DNA: TGTGCCAGTAGCCCGGACAGCTACGAGCAGTACTTC.

This clonotype is judged medium-sized. The chain has TRBV28 and TRBJ2-3; 10 positions match TRBD2. This CDR3 spans 14 amino acids. Germline V CDR1 and CDR2: MDHEN, SYDVKM. V was clipped by 8 bases and J by 6 bases; unmatched bases: 8. CDR3 nucleotides: TGTGCCAGCGCCCGAGCGGGGGGGCCGGATACGCAGTATTTT. Translating gives CASARAGGPDTQYF. Full variable domain (remainder filled in from reference TRBV28 and TRBJ2-3): DVKVTQSSRYLVKRTGEKVFLECVQDMDHENMFWYRQDPGLGLRLIYFSYDVKMKEKGDIPEGYSVSREKKERFSLILESASTNQTSMYLCASARAGGPDTQYFGPGTRLTVL.

This clonotype is classed as medium-sized. The J gene is TRBJ2-1, the V gene TRBV24-1; possibly TRBD2 for D (6 bases). The germline CDR1 and CDR2 sequences are KGHDR and SFDVKD. The CDR3 consists of 14 residues. The V gene lost 1 base and the J gene lost 9 bases, with 12 bases spanning the gap. The CDR3 bases are TGTGCCACCAGTGATTTTCGGGACTCCGGTGAGCAGTTCTTC. Its translation is CATSDFRDSGEQFF.

This clonotype qualifies as large. V is TRBV19 and J is TRBJ1-1; no clear D gene. The ends were cut back, 6 bases at V and 0 bases at J, with 8 bases in the middle. CDR1 and CDR2 from the germline V gene are LNHDA and SQIVND (reference sequence). The CDR3 spans 13 residues. CDR3 protein: CASSLGMNTEAFF. The CDR3 coding sequence is TGTGCCAGTAGCCTCGGGATGAACACTGAAGCTTTCTTT.

By sample fraction, this clonotype is medium-sized. The CDR3 spells CASSPGTYLYEQYF. In DNA, the CDR3 is TGTGCCAGTAGTCCCGGGACGTACCTATACGAGCAGTACTTC. The rearrangement joins TRBV19 to TRBJ2-7; the D gene could be TRBD1 or TRBD2 (5 bases each). Germline V gene data show CDR1 as LNHDA and CDR2 as SQIVND (reference sequence). The CDR3 totals 14 residues. V was clipped by 5 bases and J by 4 bases, with 15 bases between them.

Within the sample, this clonotype is medium-sized (0.01 to 0.1%). The gene calls are TRBV4-3 and TRBJ2-3; TRBD2 is a possible D gene (5 bases). CDR1 is LGHNA and CDR2 is YSLEER in the germline V gene. Trimming left V 3 bases short and J 1 base short, with 11 bases between. The CDR3 loop spans 15 amino acids. Here the CDR3 DNA reads TGCGCCAGCAGCCAGGGCCTCGGGGGCACAGATACGCAGTATTTT. Translation: CASSQGLGGTDTQYF.

This clonotype qualifies as medium-sized. The rearrangement joins TRBV19 to TRBJ2-7; no clear D gene. Germline V gene lookup returns CDR1 LNHDA and CDR2 SQIVND (reference sequence). V was trimmed by 7 bases and J by 6 bases, leaving 16 bases between them. CDR3 length equals 13 residues. The DNA of the CDR3 is TGTGCCAGTACCGCTGACGTACTCAGCGAGCAGTACTTC. Encoded protein: CASTADVLSEQYF.

This clonotype was counted a few times. This rearrangement joins TRBV7-3 to TRBJ2-1, with 15 positions matching TRBD2. The CDR3 loop spans 19 amino acids. Germline-derived CDR1 and CDR2 are SGHTA and FQGTGA. Trimming removed 4 bases from V and 0 bases from J; junction bases left unmatched: 7. The CDR3 reads CASSSRTSGGESSYNEQFF. As DNA, the CDR3 is TGTGCCAGCAGCTCGCGGACTAGCGGGGGGGAAAGCTCCTACAATGAGCAGTTCTTC.

This clonotype rates as large. The CDR3 bases are TGTGCCAGCAGCTGCGGGGCGTGCGGGTCAGCAGATACGCAGTATTTT. This codes for CASSCGACGSADTQYF. The chain carries TRBV7-6 and TRBJ2-3, with a weak D call TRBD2 (6 bases). Trimming removed 4 bases at V and 4 bases at J, with 18 bases between. Germline lookup yields CDR1 SGHVS and CDR2 FNYEAQ. This CDR3 is built from 16 residues.

This clonotype counts as large (0.1 to 1%). The gene calls are TRBV3-1 and TRBJ2-2, with a weak D call TRBD1 (6 bases). Trimming took off 1 base at V and 4 bases at J, with 13 bases between the two ends. The CDR3 sequence is 16 residues long. CDR1 is LGHDT and CDR2 is YNNKEL in the germline V gene (reference sequence). CDR3 amino acids: CASSQGQGPTTGELFF. Here the CDR3 DNA reads TGTGCCAGCAGCCAAGGGCAGGGGCCCACCACCGGGGAGCTGTTTTTT.

This clonotype is large. The chain employs TRBV27 and TRBJ2-7; D tentatively fits TRBD1 or TRBD2 (5 bases each). The CDR3 is made up of 15 amino acids. V was trimmed by 5 bases and J by 2 bases, leaving 16 bases between them. Per germline, CDR1 MNHEY and CDR2 SMNVEV (reference sequence). The DNA of the CDR3 is TGTGCCAGCAGTCCCCCGGGACGGGTTACCTACGAGCAGTACTTC. Protein sequence: CASSPPGRVTYEQYF.

V is TRBV5-4 and J is TRBJ2-7; D gene ambiguous. CDR1 SGHNT and CDR2 YYREEE come from the germline V gene (reference sequence). The CDR3 consists of 14 residues. The V gene lost 0 bases and the J gene lost 4 bases, with 11 bases spanning the gap. In DNA form, the CDR3 reads TGTGCCAGCAGCTTGGCCGCCGCCCGATACGAGCAGTACTTC. Translation: CASSLAAARYEQYF.